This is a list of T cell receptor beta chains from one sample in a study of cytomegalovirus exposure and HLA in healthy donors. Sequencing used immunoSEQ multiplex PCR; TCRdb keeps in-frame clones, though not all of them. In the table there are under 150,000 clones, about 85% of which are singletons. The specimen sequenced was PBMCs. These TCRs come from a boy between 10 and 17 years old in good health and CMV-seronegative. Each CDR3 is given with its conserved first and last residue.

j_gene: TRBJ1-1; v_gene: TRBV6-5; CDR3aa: CASRAGAWETEAFF
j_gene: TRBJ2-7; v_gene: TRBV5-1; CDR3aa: CASSLGQGAVSSYEQYF
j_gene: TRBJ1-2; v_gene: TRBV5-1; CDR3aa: CASSWTGTVLDGYTF
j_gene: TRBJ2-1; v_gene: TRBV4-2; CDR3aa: CASSQGAHHLAGGSYNEQFF
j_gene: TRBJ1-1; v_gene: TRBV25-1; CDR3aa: CASSVNRGSEGAFF
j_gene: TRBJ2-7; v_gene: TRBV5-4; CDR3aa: CASSPGQTYEQYF
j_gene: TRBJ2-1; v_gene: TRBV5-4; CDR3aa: CASSPRSYNEQFF
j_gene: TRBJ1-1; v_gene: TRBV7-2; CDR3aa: CASSSGVFTNTEAFF
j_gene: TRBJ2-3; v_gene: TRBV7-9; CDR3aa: CASSPFRVKVDTQYF
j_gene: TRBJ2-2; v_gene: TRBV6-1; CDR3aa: CASSDREAGELFF
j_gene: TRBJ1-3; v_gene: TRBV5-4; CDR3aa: CASSLLQGARDTIYF
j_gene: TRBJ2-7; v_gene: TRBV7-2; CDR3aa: CASSLEVAGGNEQYF
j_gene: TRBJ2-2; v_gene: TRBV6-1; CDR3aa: CASSELLFTGELFF
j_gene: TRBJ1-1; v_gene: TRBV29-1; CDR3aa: CSVVQLMNTEAFF
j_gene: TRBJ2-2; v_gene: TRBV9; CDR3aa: CASSRGGQGLRELFF
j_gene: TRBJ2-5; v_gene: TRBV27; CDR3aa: CASSAGQGAATQYF
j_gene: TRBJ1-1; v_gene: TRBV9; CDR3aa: CASSPRQGGSTEAFF
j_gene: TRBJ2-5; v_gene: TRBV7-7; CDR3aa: CASSREGRQETQYF
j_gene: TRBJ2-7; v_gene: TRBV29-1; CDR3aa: CSATAGTGAYEQYF
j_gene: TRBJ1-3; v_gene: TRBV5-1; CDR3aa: CASSPNGGRSGNTIYF